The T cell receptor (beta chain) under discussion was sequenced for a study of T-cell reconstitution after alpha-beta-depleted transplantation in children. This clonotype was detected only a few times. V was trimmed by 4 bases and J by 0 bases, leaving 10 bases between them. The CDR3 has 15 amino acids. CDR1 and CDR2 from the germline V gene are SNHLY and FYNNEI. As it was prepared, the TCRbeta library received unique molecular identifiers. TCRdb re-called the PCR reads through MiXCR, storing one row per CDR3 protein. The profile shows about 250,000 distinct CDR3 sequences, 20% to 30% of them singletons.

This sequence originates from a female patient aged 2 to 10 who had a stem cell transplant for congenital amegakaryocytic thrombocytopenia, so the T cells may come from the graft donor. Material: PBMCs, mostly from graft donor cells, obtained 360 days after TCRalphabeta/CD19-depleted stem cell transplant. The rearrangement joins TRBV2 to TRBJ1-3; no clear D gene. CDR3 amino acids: CASSARLSSGNTIYF. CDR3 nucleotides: TGTGCCAGCAGTGCTCGGTTATCCTCTGGAAACACCATATATTTT.